There are a few counts of the clone carrying this TCR beta chain. The sample comes from a study of blood T cell repertoires in COVID-19. Study-wide context: Nucleic acid was either cDNA or gDNA, and it came from T cells, B-cell-depleted T cells, or PBMCs.

The method was immunoSEQ multiplex PCR; TCRdb's version includes in-frame clones alone and lacks a portion of them. Found here are 90,000 to 100,000 clones, 80% to 90% of them singletons; the top ten hold around 25%. CDR1 and CDR2 (germline): WSHSY, SAAADI. V lost 2 bases, J lost 2 bases, and 3 bases stayed unmatched. This CDR3 has 18 amino acids. This sequence joins TRBV10-2 and TRBJ2-2; 15 positions agree with TRBD2. The material sequenced was peripheral blood. The TCR was taken from a man in his sixties with acute or convalescent COVID-19. The DNA for the CDR3 is TGCGCCAGCAGTGAGGTGGGACTAGCGGGGGGTAACACCGGGGAGCTGTTTTTT. Residues: CASSEVGLAGGNTGELFF.